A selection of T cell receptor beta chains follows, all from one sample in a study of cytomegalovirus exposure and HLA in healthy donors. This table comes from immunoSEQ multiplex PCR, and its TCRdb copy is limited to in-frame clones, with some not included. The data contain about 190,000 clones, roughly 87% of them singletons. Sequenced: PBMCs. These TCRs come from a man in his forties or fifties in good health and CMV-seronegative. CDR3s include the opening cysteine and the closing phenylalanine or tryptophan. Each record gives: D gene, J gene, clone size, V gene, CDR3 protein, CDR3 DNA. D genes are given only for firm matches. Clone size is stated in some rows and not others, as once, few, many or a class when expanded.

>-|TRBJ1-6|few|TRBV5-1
CASSERLGGRTLHF
TGCGCCAGCAGTGAACGGTTGGGGGGTCGAACCCTCCACTTT
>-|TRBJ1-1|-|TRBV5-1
CASSLRTTRNTEAFF
TGCGCCAGCAGCTTGAGGACAACGAGAAACACTGAAGCTTTCTTT
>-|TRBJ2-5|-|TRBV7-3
CASSLRHRDQETQYF
TGTGCCAGCAGCTTAAGACACAGGGACCAAGAGACCCAGTACTTC
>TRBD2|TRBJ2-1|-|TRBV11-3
CASSLDHPGLAGVVNEQFF
TGTGCCAGCAGCTTAGATCACCCAGGACTAGCGGGAGTCGTAAATGAGCAGTTCTTC
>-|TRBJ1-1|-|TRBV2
CASSERRAEGTEAFF
TGTGCCAGCAGTGAACGGAGGGCAGAGGGCACTGAAGCTTTCTTT
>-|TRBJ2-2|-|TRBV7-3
CASSPRALMGELFF
TGTGCCAGCAGCCCTAGAGCCCTTATGGGGGAGCTGTTTTTT
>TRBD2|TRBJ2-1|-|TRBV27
CASSSIAGSANEQFF
TGTGCCAGCAGTTCAATAGCGGGCTCGGCAAATGAGCAGTTCTTC
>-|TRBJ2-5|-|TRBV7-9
CASSPGETQYF
TGTGCCAGCAGCCCCGGGGAGACCCAGTACTTC
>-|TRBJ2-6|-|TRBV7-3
CASSRSVTGANVLTF
TGTGCCAGCAGCCGGAGCGTAACTGGGGCCAACGTCCTGACTTTC
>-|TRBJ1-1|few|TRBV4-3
CASSQEAGRETEAFF
TGCGCCAGCAGCCAAGAAGCAGGACGGGAGACTGAAGCTTTCTTT
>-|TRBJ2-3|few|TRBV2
CASSVEGITDTQYF
TGTGCCAGCAGTGTGGAGGGGATCACAGATACGCAGTATTTT
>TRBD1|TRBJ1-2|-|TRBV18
CASSQAEGAKYGYTF
TGTGCCAGCTCACAAGCGGAGGGGGCGAAGTATGGCTACACCTTC
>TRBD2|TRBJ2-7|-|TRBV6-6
CASQQSGSGIYEQYF
TGTGCCAGCCAGCAGTCCGGGAGCGGGATCTACGAGCAGTACTTC
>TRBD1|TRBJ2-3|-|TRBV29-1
CSSSGTGGTDTQYF
TGCAGCTCCTCTGGGACAGGGGGCACAGATACGCAGTATTTT
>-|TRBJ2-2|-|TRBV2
CASSGQIITNTGELFF
TGTGCCAGCAGTGGGCAGATAATAACGAACACCGGGGAGCTGTTTTTT
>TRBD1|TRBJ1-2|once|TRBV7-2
CASSPGQGRNYGYTF
TGTGCCAGCAGCCCGGGACAGGGGCGGAACTATGGCTACACCTTC
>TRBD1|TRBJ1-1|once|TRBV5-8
CASSVGQVNTEAFF
TGTGCCAGCAGCGTCGGACAGGTGAACACTGAAGCTTTCTTT
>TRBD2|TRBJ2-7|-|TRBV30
CAYGTSGYEQYF
TGTGCCTACGGGACTAGCGGTTACGAGCAGTACTTC
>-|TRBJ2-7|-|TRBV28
CASNQYRVHEQYF
TGTGCCAGCAATCAGTACAGGGTCCACGAGCAGTACTTC
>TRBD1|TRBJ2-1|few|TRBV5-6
CASSRDRRAGEQFF
TGTGCCAGCAGTCGGGACAGGAGGGCGGGTGAGCAGTTCTTC
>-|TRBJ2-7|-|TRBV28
CASSQTGYEQYF
TGTGCCAGCAGTCAGACAGGATACGAGCAGTACTTC
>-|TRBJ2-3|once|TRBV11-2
CASSSLSGSTDTQYF
TGTGCCAGCAGCTCCCTAAGCGGGTCCACAGATACGCAGTATTTT
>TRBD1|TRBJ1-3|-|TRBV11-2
CASSSGQERRNTIYF
TGTGCCAGCAGCTCCGGACAGGAGCGAAGAAACACCATATATTTT
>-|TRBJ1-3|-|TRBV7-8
CASSPGGSRSGNTIYF
TGTGCCAGCAGCCCGGGGGGGTCCCGCTCTGGAAACACCATATATTTT
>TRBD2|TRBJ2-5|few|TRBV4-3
CASSQASLLAGQETQYF
TGCGCCAGCAGCCAGGCATCCTTACTAGCGGGCCAAGAGACCCAGTACTTC
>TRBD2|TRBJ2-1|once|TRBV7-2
CASSLGGGSGRANEQFF
TGTGCCAGCAGCTTGGGTGGGGGTAGCGGGAGGGCCAATGAGCAGTTCTTC
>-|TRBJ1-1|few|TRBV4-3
CASSQVSAGNTEAFF
TGCGCCAGCAGCCAAGTATCAGCGGGGAACACTGAAGCTTTCTTT
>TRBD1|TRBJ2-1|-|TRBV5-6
CASSSGTASYNEQFF
TGTGCCAGCAGCTCCGGGACAGCTTCCTACAATGAGCAGTTCTTC
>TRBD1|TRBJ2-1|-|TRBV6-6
CASRPWTGESSVQFF
TGTGCCAGCAGACCCTGGACAGGGGAGAGTTCGGTACAGTTCTTC
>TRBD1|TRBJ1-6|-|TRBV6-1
CASSATGTDNSPLHF
TGTGCCAGCAGTGCCACCGGGACAGATAATTCACCCCTCCACTTT
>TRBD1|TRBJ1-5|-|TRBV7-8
CASSYGTGNNQPQHF
TGTGCCAGCAGCTACGGGACAGGTAACAATCAGCCCCAGCATTTT
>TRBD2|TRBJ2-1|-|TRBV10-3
CAINRGAGGSYNEQFF
TGTGCCATCAATCGGGGAGCGGGAGGCTCCTACAATGAGCAGTTCTTC